The next 14 T cell receptor beta chains were all read from a single sample in a study of tumor-infiltrating lymphocytes in primary liver carcinoma. Constant-region priming of approximately 0.55 ug total RNA yielded TCR beta cDNA. Slightly modified ARM-PCR, run as three nested multiplex PCR rounds, produced the TCR beta libraries. Researchers ran the first two PCR rounds for roughly 10 cycles each with TRBV1-TRBV30 forward primers and a C-beta reverse primer. TCRdb ran MiXCR on the multiplex PCR reads and lists one entry per CDR3 protein. Of approximately 190,000 distinct CDR3 sequences listed, about 85% are singletons. It was from 20-30 mg of unsorted bulk tissue that RNA and DNA were co-extracted. The sequenced sample was tumor tissue from primary liver carcinoma. The receptor source for this set is a man aged 35-49 years with primary liver carcinoma and hepatitis B virus infection.

Points on this clonotype: Without the conserved terminal phenylalanine or tryptophan, this CDR3 likely stems from a read error. The J gene is TRBJ1-5, the V gene TRBV6-1; D tentatively fits TRBD1 or TRBD2 (6 bases each). The better agreement between TRBJ2-3 and the DNA end casts doubt on the J call. The germline V gene encodes CDR1 MNHNS and CDR2 SASEGT. The CDR3 consists of 16 residues. The CDR3 here is CASSVITVPRGQPQYY. CDR3 bases: TGTGCCAGCAGTGTCATTACAGTGCCCCGGGGGCAGCCCCAGTATTAT.

The V call is TRBV5-1, the J call TRBJ2-5; D tentatively reads TRBD1 or TRBD2 (6 bases each). Germline CDR1 is SGHRS and CDR2 is YFSETQ. V was shortened by 3 bases and J by 5 bases, with 17 bases between the two germline ends. The CDR3 length is 15 residues. CDR3 sequence (DNA): TGCGCCAGCAGCTCGGGGGCCCTGACGGGGGAGACCCAGTACTTC. Its translation is CASSSGALTGETQYF.

Points on this clonotype: The junction shows a germline mismatch at one end, possibly a read error. The V and J genes are TRBV11-2 and TRBJ2-1; D is tentatively TRBD1 or TRBD2 (5 bases each). Germline-derived CDR1 and CDR2 are SGHAT and FQNNGV. The CDR3 loop spans 17 amino acids. CDR3 sequence reads: CASSLDRGGSFYNELFF. CDR3 nucleotides: TGTGCCAGCAGCTTAGATAGGGGTGGGAGTTTCTACAATGAGCTGTTCTTC.

As for this clonotype: Because it lacks the conserved phenylalanine or tryptophan at the end, this CDR3 is likely a read error. V and J are TRBV6-2 or TRBV6-3 and TRBJ2-7; perhaps D is TRBD1 or TRBD2 (5 bases each). Trimming shortened V by 6 bases and J by 8 bases, and 20 bases separated the two germline ends. This CDR3 spans 14 amino acids. The V gene's germline CDR1 is MNHEY and CDR2 SVGEGT. CDR3 sequence: CASSLRGRAHQQYS. CDR3 DNA: TGTGCCAGCAGCCTCCGGGGCAGGGCCCACCAGCAGTACTCT.

A remark on this clonotype: A read error may account for a junction end that differs from germline. The V gene is TRBV11-2, the J gene TRBJ2-3, with 7 bases fitting TRBD2. This CDR3 spans 17 amino acids. Germline values: CDR1 SGHAT, CDR2 FQNNGV. This CDR3 reads CASGFDPGETSTDTQYF. The CDR3 DNA sequence: TGTGCCAGCGGCTTTGATCCGGGGGAGACTAGCACAGATACACAGTATTTT.

With regard to this clonotype: One end of the junction is discordant with germline, which a read error may explain. V and J are TRBV12-3 or TRBV12-4 and TRBJ1-4; no reliable D call. The CDR3 contains 13 residues. In DNA form, the CDR3 reads TGTGCCAGTAGTTTGTCCGGGGTGGAAAAACAGTTTTTT. Translating gives CASSLSGVEKQFF.

Concerning this clonotype itself: A junction end diverges from the germline sequence, so it may reflect a read error. This chain joins TRBV28 and TRBJ1-1, with 9 bases lining up with TRBD1. This CDR3 contains 13 residues. Germline lookup yields CDR1 MDHEN and CDR2 SYDVKM. Here the CDR3 reads CASRDRGVAEASF. Here the CDR3 DNA reads TGTGCCAGCAGAGACAGGGGGGTCGCTGAAGCTTCCTTT.

Points on this clonotype: This CDR3 fails to terminate in the conserved phenylalanine or tryptophan, so it likely reflects a read error. No DNA is shown, since the ends of the CDR3 on it are uncertain; the CDR3 is the one TCRdb lists. V gene TRBV11-2 combines with J gene TRBJ2-5; TRBD1 is the table's D call and was not checked against the DNA. The length of the CDR3 is 18 amino acids, counting both ends. The V gene's germline CDR1 is SGHAT and CDR2 FQNNGV. CDR3 protein: CASSPSSIQGTGRDTLYI.

Turning to this clonotype: Since the CDR3 does not end with the conserved phenylalanine or tryptophan, this likely comes from a read error. The DNA is left out, because the CDR3 cannot be placed on it with certainty; the CDR3 is given as TCRdb lists it. CDR3 residues: CASSQGVVRFNSPLRY. This chain uses TRBV14 with TRBJ1-6. From germline, CDR1 is SGHDN and CDR2 FVKESK. The CDR3 is 16 amino acids long, termini counted.

As concerns this clonotype: As the CDR3 is not closed by the conserved phenylalanine or tryptophan, this likely results from a read error. The rearrangement joins TRBV5-1 to TRBJ2-6, with no clear D. The CDR3 sequence is 17 residues long. Trimming took off 0 bases at V and 2 bases at J, with 12 bases between the two ends. Per germline, CDR1 SGHRS and CDR2 YFSETQ. CDR3 residues: CASSLGGIRAGANVLTL. The CDR3 DNA sequence: TGCGCCAGCAGCTTGGGTGGGATACGGGCTGGGGCCAACGTCCTGACTTTA.

The chain recombines TRBV11-1 with TRBJ2-7, with D possibly matching TRBD2 (6 bases). The J call may be wrong; the DNA end is better matched by TRBJ2-1. The germline CDR1 and CDR2 sequences are SGHAT and FQDESV (reference sequence). CDR3 size: 15 residues. The CDR3 DNA reads TGTGTCAGTAGCTCATCCCGGGACTCCTCCTACGAGCAGTTCTTC. Protein product: CVSSSSRDSSYEQFF.

Details on this clonotype: This may arise from a read error, as a much more abundant clone is one base away. V and J are TRBV7-9 and TRBJ2-2, with a possible D match to TRBD2 (6 bases). CDR3 length: 14 residues. Germline V gives CDR1 SEHNR, CDR2 FQNEAQ (reference sequence). CDR3 in DNA: TGTGCCAGCAGCGCCCGACAGTTCACCGGGGGGCTGTTTTTT. It specifies CASSARQFTGGLFF.

The chain recombines TRBV29-1 with TRBJ1-4; D gene uncertain. CDR3 size: 10 residues. Germline V CDR1 and CDR2: SQVTM, ANQGSEA. V lost 8 bases and J lost 7, with 8 bases in between. The CDR3 DNA sequence: TGCAGCCTTGGGCTTGAAAAACTGTTTTTT. It specifies CSLGLEKLFF.

This clonotype occurred once. Because the CDR3 is missing its conserved closing phenylalanine or tryptophan, this is likely a read error. This chain connects TRBV29-1 to TRBJ2-2; the D gene is possibly TRBD2 (5 bases). Looked up from germline, CDR1 is SQVTM and CDR2 is ANQGSEA. There are 15 residues in the CDR3. CDR3 sequence (DNA): TGCAGCGTTGGGATTAGCGCGGCGAATACCGGGGAGCTGTTTTAT. Its translation is CSVGISAANTGELFY.